This is a list of T cell receptor beta chains from one sample in a study of Graves' ophthalmopathy and Graves' hyperthyroidism. TCRdb itself ran the multiplex PCR reads through MiXCR, one entry per CDR3 protein. The table includes approximately 640,000 distinct CDR3 sequences, 35% to 50% detected once. Sequencing was performed on peripheral blood. Receptor source: an adult man with Graves' ophthalmopathy. CDR3s include the opening cysteine and the closing phenylalanine or tryptophan.

J gene	V gene	CDR3 protein
TRBJ1-5	TRBV10-3	CAISYRGGQPQHF
TRBJ2-1	TRBV24-1	CATSEAGLYNEQFF
TRBJ2-7	TRBV18	CASSPATHEQYF
TRBJ2-1	TRBV9	CASSDGQSSYNEQFF
TRBJ1-1	TRBV7-3	CASSSPGPNTEAFF
TRBJ2-5	TRBV10-3	CAISELAGKETQYF
TRBJ1-5	TRBV10-3	CATQDRRGSINQPQHF
TRBJ2-7	TRBV20-1	CSARAGQGAVYEQYF
TRBJ2-5	TRBV7-3	CASSRDVKTSANQETQYF
TRBJ2-6	TRBV15	CATSREDRGPYTEAF
TRBJ1-5	TRBV10-3	CASSESQGGNQPQHF
TRBJ2-5	TRBV10-3	CAISGISGQETQYF
TRBJ2-7	TRBV7-3	CASSTGGAWEQYF
TRBJ2-7	TRBV9	CASSRGQAGEPPQYF
TRBJ1-3	TRBV25-1	CASTFGSSGNTIYF
TRBJ1-2	TRBV20-1	CSASEQVDGYTF
TRBJ1-4	TRBV15	CATARASQEKLFF
TRBJ1-4	TRBV11-2	CASRPPSGEKLFF
TRBJ1-2	TRBV10-3	CAISPTGTNYGYTF
TRBJ2-2	TRBV6-5	CASRTNTGELFF
TRBJ1-5	TRBV30	CAWSNAVRQPQHF
TRBJ1-5	TRBV15	CATAQWGSNQPQHF
TRBJ1-5	TRBV20-1	CSAREGASNQPQHF
TRBJ1-1	TRBV12-5	CASGLGQGRTEAFF
TRBJ2-2	TRBV7-6	CASSYGLAGASTGELFF
TRBJ1-5	TRBV2	CASKTGNQPQHF
TRBJ2-5	TRBV2	CASPRTGETQYF
TRBJ2-5	TRBV7-9	CASSLDIWAYQETQYF
TRBJ2-7	TRBV15	CATSRDLGGQYF
TRBJ1-2	TRBV27	CASSPWTGTGYTF
TRBJ2-7	TRBV11-1	CASSTNLRDRGPRYF
TRBJ1-3	TRBV29-1	CSVETTNTIYF
TRBJ2-7	TRBV6-5	CASSYSLGRASYKQYF
TRBJ2-2	TRBV7-9	CASSPRTGYYTGELFF
TRBJ1-1	TRBV25-1	CASSARPPALENTEAFF
TRBJ2-7	TRBV10-3	CASNGPYEQYF